What follows are 2 T cell receptor beta chains derived from one specimen sequenced in a study of blood T cell repertoires in COVID-19. Some clones are missing from TCRdb's copy, which holds only in-frame ones; the method was immunoSEQ multiplex PCR. The sample shows some 80,000 clones, more than 75% of them seen only once. The sample consisted of peripheral blood. Receptors originate from a woman aged 80 or older with active or convalescent COVID-19.

The rearrangement uses TRBV6-5 and TRBJ2-1; 8 nucleotides line up with TRBD2. Per the germline V gene, CDR1 is MNHEY and CDR2 is SVGAGI. J was trimmed by 10 bases and V by 7 bases; bases with no gene match: 9. The CDR3 has 13 amino acids. CDR3 DNA sequence: TGTGCCAGCACCGCAAACTCGGGAGGGGAGCAGTTCTTC. Its translation: CASTANSGGEQFF.

A single count supports this clone. This sequence joins TRBV7-2 and TRBJ1-1, with a tentative D call TRBD1 (5 bases). Germline V lookup: CDR1 SGHTA, CDR2 FQGNSA. Trimming shortened V by 1 base and J by 0 bases, and 9 bases separated the two germline ends. The length of the CDR3 is 15 residues. CDR3 nucleotides: TGTGCCAGCAGCTTAGGGATAGGGGTGAACACTGAAGCTTTCTTT. Amino acid sequence: CASSLGIGVNTEAFF.